Sample share makes the clone carrying this T cell receptor (beta chain) medium-sized. Its antigen is unknown. Peripheral blood genomic DNA, not sorted cells or RNA, was the template. TRB rearrangements spanning V, D and J were amplified using mixed TRB-A/B primers. TCRdb used MiXCR to reprocess the multiplex PCR reads, holding one entry per CDR3 protein. This table has more than 550 distinct CDR3 sequences, around 34% appearing once. CDR3 length: 12 amino acids. The germline V and J ends were trimmed by 4 bases and 5 bases, with 8 bases remaining between them. Germline-derived CDR1 and CDR2 are SEHNR and FQNEAQ (reference sequence). This entry is derived from a study of T cell repertoires in aging, cancer and after chemotherapy. Study overall: Donor ages fell into six groups from 30 or younger up to 70 or older. Study results and caveats: Healthy donors lost TCR diversity with age mainly through richness, cancer patients through richness and evenness. Compared with age-matched healthy donors, untreated hematological or solid cancer patients showed higher blood TCR clonality. Median generation probability rose over the chemotherapy interval in each cancer cohort, suggesting rebound thymic output.

The origin of this receptor is a human donor with a blood cancer. Specimen: blood. The genes are TRBV7-9 and TRBJ2-5; D is unresolved. Written as DNA, the CDR3 is TGTGCCAGCAGCTCGCCCTGGGAGACCCAGTACTTC. Amino acids: CASSSPWETQYF.